Presented here are 12 T cell receptor beta chains from one specimen sequenced in a study of spatial heterogeneity in lung cancer. MiXCR, run by TCRdb on the 5' RACE reads, gives a single entry per CDR3 protein. This table holds some 41,000 distinct CDR3 sequences, approximately 7% found once. Indicated time point: sample taken at primary tumor resection. Material: PBMCs, obtained at surgery. The receptors shown here come from a female donor with early-stage non-small cell lung cancer.

Many counts were recorded for this clonotype. The rearrangement links TRBV5-5 to TRBJ1-6; the match to TRBD1 covers 8 bases. This CDR3 spans 15 amino acids. Germline loops: CDR1 SGHKS, CDR2 YYEKEE (reference sequence). Trimming took 3 bases from V and 10 from J; bases not matched to a gene: 9. CDR3 residues: CASSSNLRQGSPLHF. CDR3 bases: TGTGCCAGCAGCTCCAATCTCCGACAGGGGTCACCCCTCCACTTT.

The V gene is TRBV7-2, the J gene TRBJ1-4, with D maybe TRBD1 (5 bases). The CDR3 spans 15 residues. Germline V gene data show CDR1 as SGHTA and CDR2 as FQGNSA. Trimming removed 1 base from V and 7 bases from J, with 13 bases in between. The CDR3 sequence is CASSLGIGATEKLFF. In DNA form, the CDR3 reads TGTGCCAGCAGCTTAGGAATCGGGGCCACTGAAAAACTGTTTTTT.

In this sample, this clonotype turned up many times. The chain carries TRBV4-3 and TRBJ2-1; a possible D gene is TRBD1 (6 bases). The V end was cut by 0 bases, the J end by 1 base, with 10 bases between. This CDR3 comprises 16 residues. Germline V CDR1 and CDR2: LGHNA, YSLEER. The CDR3 coding sequence is TGCGCCAGCAGCCAAGATGGGCAGGGGTCCTACAATGAGCAGTTCTTC. The encoded protein is CASSQDGQGSYNEQFF.

The sample holds many counts of this clonotype. Mismatch with germline at one junction end may stem from a read error. The chain carries TRBV13 and TRBJ1-1; D gene ambiguous. The CDR3 sequence is 16 residues long. Germline V gene sequence: CDR1 PRHDT, CDR2 FYEKMQ (reference sequence). CDR3 residues: CASSLGRRYMNTEAFF. In DNA form, the CDR3 reads TGTGCCAGCAGCCTAGGGCGCAGGTACATGAACACTGAAGCTTTCTTT. The variable domain in full, with the rest retrieved from reference TRBV13 and TRBJ1-1, is AAGVIQSPRHLIKEKRETATLKCYPIPRHDTVYWYQQGPGQDPQFLISFYEKMQSDKGSIPDRFSAQQFSDYHSELNMSSLELGDSALYFCASSLGRRYMNTEAFFGQGTRLTVV.

This clonotype appeared a single time. For the CDR3, the DNA is TGTGCCAGCAGTATCCGGGACTCGGGGGAGTCCCAGTACTTC. Protein: CASSIRDSGESQYF. The J gene is TRBJ2-5, the V gene TRBV12-3 or TRBV12-4; possible D gene TRBD2, 6 bases. V was trimmed by 5 bases and J by 9 bases, leaving 19 bases between them. The CDR3 extends over 14 amino acids.

Many counts were recorded for this clonotype. J is TRBJ2-7 and V is TRBV12-3 or TRBV12-4, with D possibly called TRBD1 or TRBD2 (5 bases each). The CDR3 spans 15 residues. V lost 4 bases and J lost 4, with 17 bases in between. DNA of the CDR3: TGTGCCAGCAGTTCTACCGGGGCCAGTTCTTACGAGCAGTACTTC. This codes for CASSSTGASSYEQYF.

As concerns this clonotype: The junction departs from the called germline gene at one end, perhaps through a read error. The chain employs TRBV6-6 and TRBJ1-1; D possibly corresponds to TRBD1 (6 bases). Per the germline V gene, CDR1 is MNHNY and CDR2 is SVGAGI (reference sequence). The length of the CDR3 is 15 residues. For the CDR3, the DNA is TGTGCCAGCAGTTCGTCCGACAGGCCGGGGACTGGAGCTTTCTTT. This translates into CASSSSDRPGTGAFF.

The chain has TRBV20-1 and TRBJ2-7; 8 bases align to TRBD2. There are 12 residues in the CDR3. Germline V gene data show CDR1 as DFQATT and CDR2 as SNEGSKA (reference sequence). CDR3 protein: CRGGVNSYEQYF. The CDR3 region has the DNA TGCCGGGGGGGGGTAAACTCCTACGAGCAGTACTTC.

This clonotype was counted only a few times. The chain uses TRBV7-9 and TRBJ1-4; 7 nucleotides line up with TRBD1. The ends lost 4 bases at V and 5 bases at J; junction bases unmatched: 13. Looked up from germline, CDR1 is SEHNR and CDR2 is FQNEAQ (reference sequence). This CDR3 is 17 amino acids long. This CDR3 reads CASSSRGGGEGNEKLFF. The CDR3 DNA reads TGTGCCAGCAGCTCCCGCGGAGGGGGCGAGGGGAATGAAAAACTGTTTTTT.

This clonotype was observed at least ten times. The chain employs TRBV3-1 and TRBJ2-4; no firm D call. Trimming pared 4 bases from V and 0 bases from J, leaving 13 bases between. Germline V CDR1 and CDR2: LGHDT, YNNKEL (reference sequence). The CDR3 consists of 16 residues. DNA of the CDR3: TGTGCCAGCAGCCCTCGACCGGTACTAGCCAAAAACATTCAGTACTTC. Protein: CASSPRPVLAKNIQYF.

The chain carries TRBV18 and TRBJ2-1; D is unclear. The CDR3 is made up of 17 amino acids. Germline CDR1 reads KGHSH; CDR2 reads LQKENI. Between the trimmed V and J ends, which lost 2 bases and 7 bases, there was a span of 21 bases. In DNA form, the CDR3 reads TGTGCCAGCTCACCAAATTCCCCCGGGCCCCTTGGGAATGAGCAGTTCTTC. Its protein is CASSPNSPGPLGNEQFF.

This clonotype was seen many times. The chain joins TRBV20-1 to TRBJ2-4; the D call may be TRBD1 or TRBD2 (5 bases each). CDR1 DFQATT and CDR2 SNEGSKA come from the germline V gene (reference sequence). The CDR3 is made up of 15 amino acids. V shed 1 base and J shed 1 base, with 11 bases lying between them. CDR3 in DNA: TGCAGTGCTAGAGCGGGACCTCTGGCCAAAAACATTCAGTACTTC. This sequence encodes CSARAGPLAKNIQYF.